This is a list of T cell receptor beta chains from one sample in a study of blood T cells in healthy people across ages. TCRdb itself ran the 5' RACE reads through MiXCR, one entry per CDR3 protein. The repertoire holds 730,000 or so distinct CDR3 sequences, with around 41% as singletons. Sequencing input: blood. The receptors here all came from a man at least 80 years old in good health. Both conserved end residues are part of each CDR3. A D gene is named only where the DNA matches it firmly. Clone size appears in some rows only: once, few, many, or a class for an expanded clone.

CDR3: CASSQETLNYNEQFF
DNA: TGTGCCAGCAGCCAAGAGACACTCAACTACAATGAGCAGTTCTTC
J: TRBJ2-1
V: TRBV3-1
D: -
size: -

CDR3: CASSLDSGGLTDTQYF
DNA: TGTGCCAGCAGCTTAGATAGCGGGGGTTTGACAGATACGCAGTATTTT
J: TRBJ2-3
V: TRBV7-2
D: TRBD2
size: many

CDR3: CASRKSGRGAEQFF
DNA: TGTGCCAGCAGAAAGAGCGGGAGAGGGGCTGAGCAGTTCTTC
J: TRBJ2-1
V: TRBV2
D: TRBD2
size: few

CDR3: CSASLDGRGYEQYF
DNA: TGCAGTGCTAGCCTGGACGGCAGGGGCTACGAGCAGTACTTC
J: TRBJ2-7
V: TRBV20-1
D: -
size: few

CDR3: CASSYHLDRGVPNEQFF
DNA: TGTGCCAGCAGTTACCACCTGGACAGGGGGGTTCCCAATGAGCAGTTCTTC
J: TRBJ2-1
V: TRBV6-6
D: TRBD1
size: few

CDR3: CASSRTSGSLETQYF
DNA: TGTGCCAGCAGCAGGACTAGCGGGAGTTTGGAGACCCAGTACTTC
J: TRBJ2-5
V: TRBV3-1
D: TRBD2
size: many

CDR3: CASRGHLDRRASDTQYF
DNA: TGTGCCAGCAGAGGCCACCTGGACAGGAGGGCTTCAGATACGCAGTATTTT
J: TRBJ2-3
V: TRBV7-2
D: -
size: -

CDR3: CASSSGQGLNEQYF
DNA: TGTGCCAGCAGCTCGGGACAGGGATTGAATGAGCAGTACTTC
J: TRBJ2-5
V: TRBV7-2
D: TRBD1
size: -

CDR3: CAGGTLAVHEQYF
DNA: TGTGCCGGGGGTACACTAGCGGTCCACGAGCAGTACTTC
J: TRBJ2-7
V: TRBV30
D: TRBD2
size: -

CDR3: CSARKRGGVYNEQFF
DNA: TGCAGTGCTAGAAAGCGGGGGGGCGTCTACAATGAGCAGTTCTTC
J: TRBJ2-1
V: TRBV20-1
D: TRBD2
size: -

CDR3: CASSWASGITDTQYF
DNA: TGTGCCAGCAGTTGGGCTAGCGGGATCACAGATACGCAGTATTTT
J: TRBJ2-3
V: TRBV6-2/TRBV6-3
D: TRBD2
size: many

CDR3: CSATNRGFSNQPQHF
DNA: TGCAGTGCCACTAATAGGGGGTTTAGCAATCAGCCCCAGCATTTT
J: TRBJ1-5
V: TRBV20-1
D: -
size: -

CDR3: CASSYRAGAISYEQYF
DNA: TGTGCCAGCAGTTACAGAGCGGGAGCGATCTCCTACGAGCAGTACTTC
J: TRBJ2-7
V: TRBV6-2/TRBV6-3
D: TRBD2
size: -

CDR3: CAISATSGDTDTQYF
DNA: TGTGCCATCAGTGCTACTAGCGGCGACACAGATACGCAGTATTTT
J: TRBJ2-3
V: TRBV10-3
D: TRBD2
size: -

CDR3: CSTDGSGRRNEQYF
DNA: TGCAGTACCGACGGAAGCGGGAGGAGGAATGAGCAGTACTTC
J: TRBJ2-5
V: TRBV20-1
D: TRBD2
size: -

CDR3: CASSFSWLNNEQFF
DNA: TGTGCCAGCAGTTTCAGCTGGTTGAACAATGAGCAGTTCTTC
J: TRBJ2-1
V: TRBV12-3/TRBV12-4
D: -
size: few

CDR3: CASSRAGGSYNEQFF
DNA: TGTGCCAGCAGCCGTGCCGGGGGCTCCTACAATGAGCAGTTCTTC
J: TRBJ2-1
V: TRBV28
D: -
size: -

CDR3: CASSLGGFAGGSSYEQYF
DNA: TGTGCCAGCAGCTTAGGGGGGTTTGCGGGAGGGAGCTCCTACGAGCAGTACTTC
J: TRBJ2-7
V: TRBV7-2
D: TRBD2
size: few

CDR3: CASSPERGGELFF
DNA: TGTGCCAGCAGCCCAGAGAGAGGAGGGGAGCTGTTTTTT
J: TRBJ2-2
V: TRBV3-1
D: -
size: -

CDR3: CASSLVRGTHNEQFF
DNA: TGTGCCAGCAGCTTAGTACGGGGGACCCACAATGAGCAGTTCTTC
J: TRBJ2-1
V: TRBV11-2
D: -
size: -

CDR3: CSANRPTGPDTQYF
DNA: TGCAGTGCTAACCGCCCTACCGGCCCAGATACGCAGTATTTT
J: TRBJ2-3
V: TRBV20-1
D: -
size: -

CDR3: CASSSEGTGSAYEQYF
DNA: TGTGCCAGCAGTAGTGAAGGGACAGGGTCCGCCTACGAGCAGTACTTC
J: TRBJ2-7
V: TRBV12-3/TRBV12-4
D: TRBD1
size: -

CDR3: CSVERQGDGYTF
DNA: TGCAGCGTTGAGAGACAGGGGGATGGCTACACCTTC
J: TRBJ1-2
V: TRBV29-1
D: TRBD1
size: -

CDR3: CASSYLGLRTDTQYF
DNA: TGTGCCAGCAGCTACCTCGGGTTAAGAACAGATACGCAGTATTTT
J: TRBJ2-3
V: TRBV7-3
D: -
size: few

CDR3: CASSYSAGGGLNEQFF
DNA: TGTGCCAGCAGTTACTCAGCCGGGGGTGGTTTAAATGAGCAGTTCTTC
J: TRBJ2-1
V: TRBV6-5
D: -
size: few

CDR3: CSVKIQGGSNQPQHF
DNA: TGCAGCGTTAAAATACAGGGTGGGAGCAATCAGCCCCAGCATTTT
J: TRBJ1-5
V: TRBV29-1
D: -
size: -

CDR3: CASSLEIINQPQHF
DNA: TGTGCCAGCAGCTTAGAGATTATCAATCAGCCCCAGCATTTT
J: TRBJ1-5
V: TRBV7-8
D: -
size: -

CDR3: CASSTGITNEKLFF
DNA: TGTGCCAGCAGCACAGGGATAACTAATGAAAAACTGTTTTTT
J: TRBJ1-4
V: TRBV3-1
D: -
size: -

CDR3: CASSLVSSGRSYEQYF
DNA: TGTGCCAGCAGCTTAGTAAGTAGCGGGAGATCCTACGAGCAGTACTTC
J: TRBJ2-7
V: TRBV7-2
D: TRBD2
size: -

CDR3: CASSFASGGANNEQFF
DNA: TGTGCCAGCAGCTTTGCTAGCGGGGGGGCCAACAATGAGCAGTTCTTC
J: TRBJ2-1
V: TRBV7-2
D: TRBD2
size: few

CDR3: CASTSGTAFNYGYTF
DNA: TGTGCCAGCACCTCCGGGACAGCTTTTAACTATGGCTACACCTTC
J: TRBJ1-2
V: TRBV7-9
D: TRBD1
size: -

CDR3: CASSKVVSGTSGQERNYEQYF
DNA: TGTGCCAGCAGCAAAGTCGTTTCCGGGACTAGCGGACAAGAACGAAATTACGAGCAGTACTTC
J: TRBJ2-7
V: TRBV21-1
D: -
size: few

CDR3: CSARDRGLRTGELFF
DNA: TGCAGTGCTAGGGACAGGGGGTTAAGAACCGGGGAGCTGTTTTTT
J: TRBJ2-2
V: TRBV20-1
D: TRBD1
size: -

CDR3: CASSDYRGQETQYF
DNA: TGTGCCAGCAGTGATTATAGAGGGCAAGAGACCCAGTACTTC
J: TRBJ2-5
V: TRBV6-1
D: -
size: -

CDR3: CAWSGVSEQYF
DNA: TGTGCCTGGTCCGGGGTCTCCGAGCAGTACTTC
J: TRBJ2-7
V: TRBV30
D: -
size: few

CDR3: CASSRTDREQYF
DNA: TGTGCCAGCAGCAGGACAGATCGCGAGCAGTACTTC
J: TRBJ2-7
V: TRBV7-2
D: -
size: few

CDR3: CAWSPPGQGGGYTF
DNA: TGTGCCTGGAGCCCCCCCGGGCAGGGAGGAGGCTACACCTTC
J: TRBJ1-2
V: TRBV30
D: -
size: -

CDR3: CSVEGQAASNEQYF
DNA: TGCAGCGTTGAGGGGCAGGCAGCGAGTAATGAGCAGTACTTC
J: TRBJ2-7
V: TRBV29-1
D: -
size: -

CDR3: CASSLDSTSSTDTQYF
DNA: TGCGCCAGCAGCTTGGATTCCACTTCTAGCACAGATACGCAGTATTTT
J: TRBJ2-3
V: TRBV5-1
D: -
size: -

CDR3: CSAREDSSETQYF
DNA: TGCAGTGCTAGAGAAGATAGCTCGGAGACCCAGTACTTC
J: TRBJ2-5
V: TRBV20-1
D: -
size: -

CDR3: CASSFAGLTETQYF
DNA: TGTGCCAGCAGTTTTGCTGGGTTAACGGAGACCCAGTACTTC
J: TRBJ2-5
V: TRBV6-2/TRBV6-3
D: -
size: -

CDR3: CASSLSRGNEKLFF
DNA: TGTGCCAGCAGTCTCAGTCGGGGGAATGAAAAACTGTTTTTT
J: TRBJ1-4
V: TRBV6-1
D: -
size: -

CDR3: CASSQEEGRGPQHF
DNA: TGCGCCAGCAGCCAAGAAGAGGGGCGAGGGCCCCAGCATTTT
J: TRBJ1-5
V: TRBV4-1
D: -
size: many

CDR3: CSAIPTRDGYTF
DNA: TGCAGTGCTATTCCGACCCGAGATGGCTACACCTTC
J: TRBJ1-2
V: TRBV20-1
D: -
size: few

CDR3: CSARDGGAVSYEQYF
DNA: TGCAGTGCTAGAGATGGGGGCGCGGTATCCTACGAGCAGTACTTC
J: TRBJ2-7
V: TRBV20-1
D: -
size: many

CDR3: CASSSRPGQAYGYTF
DNA: TGCGCCAGCAGCTCCCGCCCTGGACAGGCATATGGCTACACCTTC
J: TRBJ1-2
V: TRBV5-1
D: TRBD1
size: -

CDR3: CASSQDSGTANTGELFF
DNA: TGTGCCAGCAGCCAAGATTCGGGGACAGCGAACACCGGGGAGCTGTTTTTT
J: TRBJ2-2
V: TRBV4-2
D: TRBD1
size: -

CDR3: CSARMDNEQFF
DNA: TGCAGTGCCCGCATGGACAATGAGCAGTTCTTC
J: TRBJ2-1
V: TRBV20-1
D: -
size: -

CDR3: CASSVTRETQYF
DNA: TGTGCCAGCAGCGTAACGAGAGAGACCCAGTACTTC
J: TRBJ2-5
V: TRBV11-2
D: -
size: -

CDR3: CASSNLGTGGFRSPLHF
DNA: TGTGCCAGCAGCAACCTCGGGACAGGGGGTTTTCGGTCACCCCTCCACTTT
J: TRBJ1-6
V: TRBV6-2/TRBV6-3
D: TRBD1
size: -

CDR3: CSVGWSSRSYEQYF
DNA: TGCAGCGTTGGATGGTCTAGCCGATCCTACGAGCAGTACTTC
J: TRBJ2-7
V: TRBV29-1
D: -
size: -

CDR3: CASSQGPQGSYEQYF
DNA: TGCGCCAGCAGCCAAGGTCCCCAGGGTTCCTACGAGCAGTACTTC
J: TRBJ2-7
V: TRBV4-3
D: -
size: many

CDR3: CASSFDVRNTEAFF
DNA: TGCGCCAGCAGCTTCGACGTTAGGAACACTGAAGCTTTCTTT
J: TRBJ1-1
V: TRBV5-1
D: -
size: few

CDR3: CASSVAGGSAYNEQFF
DNA: TGTGCCAGCAGCGTAGCTGGGGGGAGCGCTTACAATGAGCAGTTCTTC
J: TRBJ2-1
V: TRBV9
D: -
size: few

CDR3: CSAPFRGKETQYF
DNA: TGCAGTGCTCCCTTTCGGGGGAAAGAGACCCAGTACTTC
J: TRBJ2-5
V: TRBV20-1
D: -
size: many

CDR3: CSASRAGGYEQYF
DNA: TGCAGTGCTTCACGAGCGGGAGGGTACGAGCAGTACTTC
J: TRBJ2-7
V: TRBV20-1
D: TRBD2
size: few

CDR3: CASSYEGRVNTEAFF
DNA: TGTGCCAGCAGTTACGAAGGCAGGGTGAACACTGAAGCTTTCTTT
J: TRBJ1-1
V: TRBV6-5
D: -
size: few